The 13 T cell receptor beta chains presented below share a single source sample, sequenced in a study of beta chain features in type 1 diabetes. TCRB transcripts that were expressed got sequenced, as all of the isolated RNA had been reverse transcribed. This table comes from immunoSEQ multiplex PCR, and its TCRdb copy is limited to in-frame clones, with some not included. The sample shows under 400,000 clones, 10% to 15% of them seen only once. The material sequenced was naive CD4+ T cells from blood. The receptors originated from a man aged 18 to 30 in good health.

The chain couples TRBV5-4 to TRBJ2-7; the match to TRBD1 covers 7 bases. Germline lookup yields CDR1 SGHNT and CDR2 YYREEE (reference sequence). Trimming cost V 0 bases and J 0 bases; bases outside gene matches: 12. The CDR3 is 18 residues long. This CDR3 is CASSLGQGDMMSSYEQYF. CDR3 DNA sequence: TGTGCCAGCAGCTTGGGACAGGGCGATATGATGAGCTCCTACGAGCAGTACTTC.

The chain's CDR3 is CASSRAGGYTDTQYF. CDR3 DNA sequence: TGTGCCAGCAGTCGAGCGGGGGGTTACACAGATACGCAGTATTTT. The chain is built from TRBV6-6 and TRBJ2-3; 9 bases fit TRBD2. Germline assignment: CDR1 MNHNY and CDR2 SVGAGI (reference sequence). V shed 5 bases and J 2 bases; nucleotides not matched to a gene: 5. The CDR3 consists of 15 residues.

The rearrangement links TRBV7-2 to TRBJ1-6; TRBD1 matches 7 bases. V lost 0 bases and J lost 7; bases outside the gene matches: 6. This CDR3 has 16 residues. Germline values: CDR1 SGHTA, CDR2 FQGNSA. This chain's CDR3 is CASSLATGIPNSPLHF. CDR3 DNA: TGTGCCAGCAGCTTAGCGACAGGGATACCAAATTCACCCCTCCACTTT.

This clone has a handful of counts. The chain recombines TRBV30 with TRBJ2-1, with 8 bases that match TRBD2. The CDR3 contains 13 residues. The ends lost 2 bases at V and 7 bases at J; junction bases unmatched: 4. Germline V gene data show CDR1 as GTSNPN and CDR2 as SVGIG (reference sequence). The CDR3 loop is CAWSTGLVNEQFF. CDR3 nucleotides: TGTGCCTGGAGTACGGGACTAGTGAATGAGCAGTTCTTC.

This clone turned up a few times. CDR3 amino acids: CAWSVFAGGYTF. The CDR3 coding sequence is TGTGCCTGGAGTGTATTTGCGGGTGGCTACACCTTC. J is TRBJ1-2 and V is TRBV30, with D unclear. Germline values: CDR1 GTSNPN, CDR2 SVGIG (reference sequence). This CDR3 spans 12 amino acids. V was cut by 0 bases and J by 7 bases, with 9 bases left in between.

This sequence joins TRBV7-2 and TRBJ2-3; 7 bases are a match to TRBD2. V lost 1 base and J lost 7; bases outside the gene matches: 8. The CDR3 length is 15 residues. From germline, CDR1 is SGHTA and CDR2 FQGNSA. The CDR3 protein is CASSLEGLAAYTQYF. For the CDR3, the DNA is TGTGCCAGCAGCTTAGAAGGCCTAGCGGCTTATACGCAGTATTTT. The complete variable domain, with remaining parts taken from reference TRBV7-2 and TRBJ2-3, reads GAGVSQSPSNKVTEKGKDVELRCDPISGHTALYWYRQSLGQGLEFLIYFQGNSAPDKSGLPSDRFSAERTGGSVSTLTIQRTQQEDSAVYLCASSLEGLAAYTQYFGPGTRLTVL.

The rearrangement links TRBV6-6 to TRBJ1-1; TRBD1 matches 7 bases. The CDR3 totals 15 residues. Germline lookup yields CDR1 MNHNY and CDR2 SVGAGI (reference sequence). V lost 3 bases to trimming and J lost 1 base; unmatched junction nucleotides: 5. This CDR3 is CASSYAGTANTEAFF. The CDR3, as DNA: TGTGCCAGCAGTTATGCCGGGACAGCGAACACTGAAGCTTTCTTT.

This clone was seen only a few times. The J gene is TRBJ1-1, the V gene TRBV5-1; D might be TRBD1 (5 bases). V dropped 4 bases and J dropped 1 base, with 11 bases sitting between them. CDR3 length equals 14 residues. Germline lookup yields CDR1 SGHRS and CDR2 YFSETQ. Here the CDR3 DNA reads TGCGCCAGCAGCGTGACAGTCACGAACACTGAAGCTTTCTTT. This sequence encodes CASSVTVTNTEAFF.

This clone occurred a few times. The CDR3 DNA follows: TGTGCCTGGAGTTGGGAGGGAGGCGAGACTGAAGCTTTCTTT. It codes for CAWSWEGGETEAFF. The gene calls are TRBV30 and TRBJ1-1; D remains unclear. This CDR3 contains 14 residues. Trimming took 2 bases from V and 5 from J, leaving 15 bases between them. Germline CDR1 and CDR2: GTSNPN and SVGIG (reference sequence).

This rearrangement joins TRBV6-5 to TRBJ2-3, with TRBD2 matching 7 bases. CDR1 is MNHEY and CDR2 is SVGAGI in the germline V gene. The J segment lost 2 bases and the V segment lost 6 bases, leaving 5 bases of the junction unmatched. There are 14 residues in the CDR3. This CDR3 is CASSPSGYTDTQYF. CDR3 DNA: TGTGCCAGCAGCCCTAGCGGATACACAGATACGCAGTATTTT.

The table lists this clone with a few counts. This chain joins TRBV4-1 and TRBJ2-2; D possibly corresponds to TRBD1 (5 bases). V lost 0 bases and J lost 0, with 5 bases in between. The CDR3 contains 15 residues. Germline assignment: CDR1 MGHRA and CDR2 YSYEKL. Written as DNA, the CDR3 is TGCGCCAGCAGCCAAGACAGGGCGAACACCGGGGAGCTGTTTTTT. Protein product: CASSQDRANTGELFF.

The CDR3 DNA sequence: TGCGCCAGCAGTTATACTAGCGGAAACACCGGGGAGCTGTTTTTT. This encodes CASSYTSGNTGELFF. V usage is TRBV5-1 and J usage is TRBJ2-2, with 8 bases identical to TRBD2. The CDR3 has 15 amino acids. From germline, CDR1 is SGHRS and CDR2 YFSETQ. The ends lost 5 bases at V and 2 bases at J; junction bases unmatched: 5.

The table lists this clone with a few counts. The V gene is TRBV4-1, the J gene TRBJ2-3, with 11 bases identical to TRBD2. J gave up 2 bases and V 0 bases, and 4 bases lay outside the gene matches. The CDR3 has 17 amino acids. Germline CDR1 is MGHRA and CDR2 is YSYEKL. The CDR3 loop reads CASSQETSGIYTDTQYF. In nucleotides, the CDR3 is TGCGCCAGCAGCCAAGAGACTAGCGGGATCTACACAGATACGCAGTATTTT.